This T cell receptor (beta chain) stems from a study of cytomegalovirus exposure and HLA in healthy donors (dated by TCRdb to about 2017). Background for the entire study: In an earlier analysis of 550 to 750 of the donors, about 270 Gb of sequence data and 90 million to 120 million unique TCR beta sequences from approximately 180 million T cells were reported. Roughly 300 gigabases of sequencing data and 70 million to 95 million unique TCR sequences made up an early release that covered several hundred HLA-typed donors. Of the 398 genotyped donors, 65% to 90% fell in the genetic ancestry cluster associated with self-reported Caucasian donors. The study was designed to test whether signatures of past pathogen exposure could be identified by cataloging public T cell receptors. The study used immunosequencing to profile the T cell repertoires of several hundred subjects and linked those repertoires to cytomegalovirus serostatus. In addition to the first cohort of roughly 700 subjects, a separate validation cohort of over 90 different subjects was used. To predict cytomegalovirus infection status, the study brought together high-throughput TCR immunosequencing, statistical association of individual TCRs with disease status, and machine learning. In a later analysis, previously published TCR beta repertoires from some 640 donors were re-analyzed and high-resolution HLA genotyping was added so that TCR occurrence patterns could be studied. Rather than drawing on any new phenotypic data, the later analysis identified candidate immune exposures from TCR beta sequences and the way those sequences occurred across donors. To decide whether each TCR beta V gene segment behaved as functional or pseudogenic, an earlier analysis of some 600 of the donors relied on high-throughput TCR beta sequencing. Donor age, sex, ethnicity and CMV serostatus were compiled together with the repertoire data. A later genetic analysis used genome-wide SNP genotypes for about 65% of the 666 donors, treating that subset as a discovery cohort. Every repertoire in the discovery cohort had been generated on one and the same sequencing platform. HLA typing covered class I and class II loci at four-digit resolution. The number of typed donors differed by locus: about 620-640 for A, B, C, DRB1 and DQB1; approximately 520 for DQA1; 606 for DPA1; and some 470 for DPB1. About five DR-DQ haplotypes were handled as single units for association and clustering because linkage in the cohort was strong. Across some 400 genotyped donors of the cohort, an average of about 240,000 unique TCR beta nucleotide sequences per donor were sequenced, and around 19% of those sequences were non-productive. The research as a whole found: Most CMV-associated TCR beta chains appeared to be HLA-restricted in a later analysis, and the HLA associations seemed to be driven largely by CMV exposure. Correlated functional status among segregating V segments might be attributable to linkage disequilibrium, but an unknown experimental factor could not be ruled out. The earlier analysis of about 600 of the donors excluded roughly 16 rarely observed V segments, including chromosome 9 orphons, because counts were too low. Specific HLA alleles were associated with roughly 17,000 TCR beta sequences at a false discovery rate of 0.05 in a later analysis. A further reported finding was that TCR beta sequences accurately predicted the HLA-A and HLA-B alleles for most subjects in the first cohort. The classifier was reported to diagnose cytomegalovirus status with high specificity and sensitivity in both the original cohort and the validation cohort. Some IMGT-functional V segments, including TRBV6-2 and TRBV6-3, could not be distinguished by the 87-base-pair reads and were therefore excluded. According to the authors, the approach could potentially be generalized to other disease states and immunological phenotypes. A later analysis reported that several top co-occurrence clusters appeared linked to parvovirus B19, influenza, CMV and Epstein-Barr virus. Immune exposure information for the cohort was limited to CMV serostatus. Across donors, most TCR sequences were observed very rarely, whereas some public TCRs were present in many individuals. The study gave a list of some 150 TCR beta chains associated with cytomegalovirus. In an earlier analysis of 587 of the donors, most TCR beta V segments appeared in productive rearrangements about 90% or about 30% of the time, broadly matching IMGT annotations. A later genetic analysis associated a missense DCLRE1C variant with V-gene and J-gene trimming of TCR beta chains, and an independent cohort replicated the association. According to a later analysis, TCR association rates differed among HLA loci, with DRB1 alleles showing the most associated TCRs and HLA-C alleles showing the fewest. This cohort had only TCR beta chains sequenced, and the lack of alpha or paired-chain data limited which features could be detected. Roughly uniform sequencing depth across donors was assumed in presence/absence analyses, although this assumption may not hold. When HLA alleles, especially DR and DQ, strongly co-occurred, TCR associations were difficult to assign to individual alleles. Three of the identified cytomegalovirus-associated TCR beta chains were confirmed in vitro to be specific for cytomegalovirus antigens. A group of highly shared sequence variants was considered likely to be a technical artifact of the sequencing pipeline. Because HLA typing was unavailable for some donors at each locus, only the typed subset was used in association tests. Compared with equally common non-associated chains, HLA-associated TCR beta chains in a later analysis were more clonally expanded and had lower generation probabilities. A later genetic analysis reported fewer N-insertions in productive TCRs among donors in an Asian-associated ancestry cluster than the roughly 620-donor mean.

As regards this clone: The specificity of this receptor is unknown. No clone much larger than this one lies a single base away; base qualities are absent.

Receptor libraries were prepared by the immunoSEQ multiplex PCR assay. For the multiplex PCR, a mixture combining 60 forward primers for TCR Vbeta segments and 13 reverse primers for TCR Jbeta segments was used. Amplification of the CDR3 region of rearranged TCR beta genes was performed with a multiplex PCR assay on genomic DNA. Amplified TCR beta libraries were sequenced as 87-base-pair reads on the Illumina HiSeq System. Per the original workflow: A later analysis counted some 74 million unique TCR beta chains across the 500 to 850 repertoires, and about 10 million of these chains were shared by at least two donors. A nearest-neighbor algorithm error-corrected the raw reads and collapsed the reads into unique sequences, merging closely related sequences to remove PCR and sequencing errors. V, D and J gene segments were assigned by aligning CDR3 sequences to IMGT reference sequences. For a sequence to be retained, a match of at least six nucleotides was required to both a V gene segment and a J gene segment. Rearrangements were called productive when the CDR3 lacked stop codons and stayed in frame with V and J; all others were non-productive. Following IMGT convention, CDR3 was defined as the stretch from the second conserved V-encoded cysteine to the conserved J-encoded phenylalanine. The earlier analysis of about 620 of the donors excluded sequences that lacked an unambiguous match to a single V gene segment. In an earlier analysis of several hundred of the donors, a V segment was called functional when productive rearrangements were above 56.7%, and segregating when the standard deviation between donors exceeded 5%. A statistical classification framework was developed to diagnose cytomegalovirus status using the catalog of TCR beta chain sequences. V and J gene assignment, in a later analysis, came from comparing TCR nucleotide sequences with IMGT/GENE-DB human TR gene sequences. Using the TCRdist pipeline, a later analysis assigned CDR3 sequences along with most-parsimonious VDJ recombination scenarios. A later analysis defined each TCR beta chain by its CDR3 amino acid sequence plus V-gene family, and excluded reads lacking a unique V-gene family. A later analysis removed 550 to 700 highly shared, low-generation-probability nucleotide sequences to deal with suspected cross-contamination and a sequencing artifact. In a later analysis, a clonal expansion index was calculated for each public chain from normalized within-repertoire ranks of inferred template counts. A later analysis computed generation probabilities with a VDJ recombination model fitted to out-of-frame rearrangements, and checked the results against IGoR. A later analysis scored TCR-TCR, TCR-HLA and TCR-CMV co-occurrence with hypergeometric tests, applying a repertoire-size bias correction to TCR pairs. A later analysis estimated false discovery rates by permuting HLA or CMV assignments 20 times. In a later analysis, co-occurring TCRs were grouped using DBSCAN, with TCRdist sequence similarity added in when clustering inside HLA-allele-positive subsets. Repertoires with fewer than 30,000 or more than 120,000 public chains, plus five repertoires with anomalous nucleotide sharing, were excluded from co-occurrence clustering. Entries here come from immuneACCESS through TCRdb and include only in-frame sequences with V and J called. Some clones fail to appear in such tables; in the studies checked, an unresolved V gene covers under half of the shortfall, and the cause of the remainder is unknown. The V and J calls and clone size are taken from that table; D and trimming were inferred from the DNA. Recorded for this sample are around 88,000 clones; approximately 81% of them occurred a single time. About 4% of the sample is held by the ten biggest clonotypes.

The cohort was made up of approximately 670 healthy bone marrow donors. At the time of sampling, every cohort member was nominally healthy, though immune exposures that went unrecorded were likely present. The donor tested CMV seropositive and was one of the 289 seropositive cohort members. A peripheral blood sample was collected from each donor, and TCR beta sequencing was performed on peripheral blood mononuclear cells. Genomic DNA was extracted from the blood cell samples with the Qiagen DNeasy Blood Extraction Kit. Taken from cysteine to phenylalanine, the CDR3 has 14 residues. Only the CDR3 part of the read is kept: 42 bases, read in frame from the first base.

This clonotype was sampled from a woman in her thirties or forties in good health and CMV-seropositive. Recombination linked TRBV12-2 to TRBJ1-2; the table's TRBD1 call for D was not verified on the DNA. TRBV12-2 is reported as a pseudogene. The sample comprised PBMCs. The sequenced DNA: TGTGCAAGTCGCCCCGACAGGGGGCGAGGGGGCTACACCTTC. Translated, this gives CASRPDRGRGGYTF.